The sequence of this T cell receptor beta chain was determined in a study of memory CD4+ T cells and cytomegalovirus serostatus (dated by TCRdb to between 2018 and 2021). Broadly, across the study: A total of some 35 healthy Belgian adults, of whom 9 were CMV seropositive and roughly 24 were CMV seronegative, were included in the cohort. The study sequenced CD4+ memory TCRbeta repertoires of a Belgian cohort with known cytomegalovirus serostatus to replicate a published TCR-based CMV serostatus classifier. Results and caveats for the whole study, not just this receptor: Only CD4+CD45RO+ memory cells were sequenced, unlike the original study, which covered naive and memory CD4+ and CD8+ populations. The original-framework classifier achieved a median bootstrapped AUC of about 0.95 with a 95% CI of 0.76-1.00 on the Belgian cohort. The results were interpreted as suggesting that the CMV-associated TCR signature is mostly present in the CD4+ memory repertoire. Among the 160 or so previously reported CMV-associated TCRbeta sequences, 67 showed up in the CD4+ memory repertoires, with each one found in between one and five individuals. For CMV serostatus prediction, a median bootstrapped AUC of 0.95 was reached with the original framework, and a median bootstrapped AUC of approximately 0.92 was reached with a US-trained random forest.

As regards this clone: Its specific antigen is unknown. Nothing much larger sits one base from this clone, and base qualities are not available.

A FACSAria II was used to sort memory CD4+ T cells, defined as single viable CD3+CD4+CD8-CD45RO+ cells. CMV serostatus was assessed using a Roche Elecsys assay, by which serum IgG against CMV pp150, pp28, p38 and p52 was detected. Once the samples were thawed, total CD4+ T cells were enriched through positive selection using CD4 magnetic microbeads. Samples originated from another study that specifically interrogated the CD4+ T cell memory repertoire. Peripheral blood mononuclear cells were isolated and cryopreserved following standard operating procedures; serum was stored at -80 °C. CD3-PerCP (BW264/56), CD4-APC (RPA-T4), CD45RO-PE (UCHT1) and CD8-Pacific Orange (3B5) antibodies were used for staining, and non-viable cells were excluded with Sytox blue. Genomic DNA was extracted from sorted cells with the Quick-DNA Microprep Kit. TCRbeta DNA was amplified with the immunoSEQ hsTCRbeta kit following the manufacturer's protocol. An Illumina MiSeq instrument was used to sequence the TCRbeta libraries. Under the source paper's analysis protocol: Following removal of out-of-frame sequences, some 2 million distinct TCRbeta sequences were retained, with an average of about 61,000 per individual. Each individual was scored by the count of about 150 previously reported CMV-associated TCRbeta sequences and the total productive distinct TCRbeta count. A beta-binomial model was reimplemented in Python, and random forests from scikit-learn, run with default parameters, were trained on data from the US cohort. Classifier performance on the Belgian cohort was summarized as median AUC with percentile confidence intervals over 10,000 bootstrap iterations. The source is immuneACCESS, and TCRdb retained only in-frame sequences with V and J called. Part of the clones is not carried over; for the studies checked, unresolved V genes explain less than half of this, and the remainder is unexplained. Clone size and the V and J calls come from that table; the DNA yielded D and trimming. For this sample there are over 60,000 clones; around four fifths appear just once. The ten largest account for about 1% of the sample.

Reading the germline V gene gives CDR1 SGHTA and CDR2 FQGTGA. V is reduced by 4 bases and J by 8 bases, leaving a spacing of 14 bases between them. The CDR3 contains 14 residues, cysteine and phenylalanine counted. Here the CDR3 DNA is all that survives: 42 bases in frame from base 1. In this chain, TRBV7-3 is recombined with TRBJ2-2; no D gene can be assigned with confidence. This sequence originates from an adult in good health and CMV-seronegative. Sequenced: memory CD4+ T cells from blood. The CDR3 region: CASSSAIRPGELFF. The DNA sequence is TGTGCCAGCAGCTCCGCCATCCGACCTGGGGAGCTGTTTTTT.